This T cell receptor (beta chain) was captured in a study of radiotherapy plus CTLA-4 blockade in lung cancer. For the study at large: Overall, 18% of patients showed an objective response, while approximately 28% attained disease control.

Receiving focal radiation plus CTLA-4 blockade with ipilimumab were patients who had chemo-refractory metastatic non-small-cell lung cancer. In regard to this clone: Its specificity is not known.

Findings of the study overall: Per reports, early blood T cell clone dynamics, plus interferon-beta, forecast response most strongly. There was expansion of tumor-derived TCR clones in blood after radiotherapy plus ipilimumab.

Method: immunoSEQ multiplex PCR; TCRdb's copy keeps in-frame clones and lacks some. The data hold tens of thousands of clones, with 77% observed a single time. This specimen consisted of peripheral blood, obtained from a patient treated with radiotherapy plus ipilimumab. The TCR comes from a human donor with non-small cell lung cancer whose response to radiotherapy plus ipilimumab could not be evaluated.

DNA of the CDR3: TGTGCCAGCAGCTTAGTTCAGGGAGGGGAAGGCTACACCTTC. Translating gives CASSLVQGGEGYTF. The chain joins TRBV11-2 to TRBJ1-2, with D perhaps matching TRBD1 (5 bases). CDR3 length equals 14 residues. Trimming left V 1 base short and J 8 bases short, with 14 bases between. Germline V gives CDR1 SGHAT, CDR2 FQNNGV.